This TCR beta chain is from a study of beta chain features in type 1 diabetes. As for the study in general: The examined sorted cells totaled fewer than 140 million across samples. General study findings and limits: Using cDNA template may skew counts toward highly expressing activated cells. Naive, central memory and regulatory TCRB repertoires appeared more similar among patients than healthy donors. Type 1 diabetes patients showed fewer insertions and more deletions at VDJ junctions.

V lost 5 bases to trimming and J lost 1 base, with 11 bases between them. This CDR3 spans 14 amino acids. CDR1 and CDR2 from the germline V gene are MNHEY and SMNVEV (reference sequence). The investigators reverse transcribed all of the isolated RNA, so they sequenced expressed TCRB transcripts. Data came from immunoSEQ multiplex PCR; TCRdb stores just in-frame clones and leaves some out. The sample shows hundreds of thousands of clones, around 16% of them seen only once. With respect to this clone: What it recognizes is unknown.

The source is a man between 18 and 29 years old in good health. This sequence joins TRBV27 and TRBJ2-5; perhaps TRBD1 as D (7 bases). Sequenced input: naive CD4+ T cells from blood. In DNA form, the CDR3 reads TGTGCCAGCAGTACGCGGGACAGCCAAGAGACCCAGTACTTC. This translates into CASSTRDSQETQYF.